Listed below are T cell receptor beta chains from one sample, sequenced in a study of siplizumab effects on memory and regulatory T cells. Profiling relied on immunoSEQ multiplex PCR, and the TCRdb table lists in-frame clones only, not all of them. The sample lists more than 85,000 clones; roughly 94% were seen once. Sequencing was carried out using Tregs sorted from blood. All receptors derive from a human donor in good health. CDR3s leave out the opening cysteine and the closing phenylalanine or tryptophan. D genes are given only for firm matches.

D,V,CDR3
-,TRBV9,ASSVAIDTQY
-,TRBV5-1,ASSSGDKGGTDTQY
-,TRBV5-4,ASRPTGRESEQF
TRBD1,TRBV5-1,ASSPGQGGLMNTEAF
TRBD2,TRBV7-6,ASSFPSSGGAAYNEQF
-,TRBV7-9,ASSPSFVLNPYNEQF
TRBD1,TRBV6-6,AISLTGAREPQH
-,TRBV27,ASSLTLSTDTQY
-,TRBV10-3,AIRNRDTHTEAF
-,TRBV10-3,AIRPAGATGELF
TRBD2,TRBV7-6,ASGGGGTYEQY
TRBD1,TRBV5-1,ASSQDRATDTQY
-,TRBV5-4,ASSYRWGEQF
-,TRBV10-1,ASTPPQETQY
TRBD2,TRBV6-1,ASTGGLADSAVQY
-,TRBV7-9,ASSKSGTDEQY
-,TRBV11-2,ASSPPRGGSPDTQY
TRBD2,TRBV6-1,ASSEVLAGVKQY
-,TRBV4-2,ASSQGHKYNNEQF
-,TRBV2,ASIRGTEAF
-,TRBV18,ASSLQGGIQETQY
TRBD1,TRBV7-2,ASRTPGQGGLTGELF
TRBD2,TRBV11-3,ASSLEKGTSLY
-,TRBV7-9,ASTPVREKLF